This TCR beta chain was documented in a study of blood T cell repertoires in COVID-19. Study-wide context: T cells, B-cell-depleted T cells, or PBMCs supplied cDNA or gDNA.

V was trimmed by 2 bases and J by 4 bases, leaving 9 bases between them. The CDR3 spans 13 residues. Germline CDR1 SGHRS, CDR2 YFSETQ. The repertoire was sequenced with immunoSEQ multiplex PCR; TCRdb's copy has only in-frame clones and lacks some. The repertoire has approximately 220,000 clones, 83% of them found once; the top ten carry roughly 5%. Residents of about 25 US areas, aged about 18 to 100 years, made up the participants. During the 2 weeks before they entered the study, exposed participants had met someone with a PCR-confirmed or clinician-diagnosed COVID-19 case. The chain recombines TRBV5-1 with TRBJ1-2; D unclear. Specimen: PBMCs or T cells enriched from blood (not recorded which). This receptor was taken from a woman in her forties or fifties who had been exposed to COVID-19. The chain's CDR3 is CASSFGEGYGYTF. The CDR3, as DNA: TGCGCCAGCAGCTTCGGGGAGGGCTATGGCTACACCTTC.